This T cell receptor (beta chain) appears in the sequencing data of a study of T-cell reconstitution after alpha-beta-depleted transplantation in children (dated by TCRdb to between 2015 and 2016). A note on the overall study: The study quantitatively tracked T-cell immune reconstitution after TCRalphabeta/CD19-depleted allogeneic hematopoietic cell transplantation in children using TCR repertoire profiling. Points the paper makes about the study in general: In some patients, the high TCRbeta diversity seen at day 60 was put down to recipient T cells and intrathymic progenitors that had survived conditioning. Hyperexpanded clone frequencies declined over subsequent months; after one year, T-cell counts and TCRbeta diversity were mostly attributed to newly produced T cells. About two months after transplant, the apparently early recovery of alphabetaT-cell counts reportedly depended on just several hundred clones that had expanded rapidly and came from non-depleted graft cells.

Comments on this clonotype: Its antigen has not been determined. No base quality information exists; no much larger clone differs at one position.

The treatment or condition label corresponds to: allogeneic hematopoietic cell transplantation with graft depleted of TCRalphabeta T cells and CD19 B cells. TCRalphabeta/CD19-depleted allogeneic hematopoietic cell grafts were given to the transplant recipients, all of whom were children. The V and J ends are trimmed by 5 bases and 1 base, leaving 16 bases between them. The CDR3 starts with the cysteine, ends with the phenylalanine, and has 16 residues. Only the CDR3 portion is preserved as DNA: 48 bases, with reading frame beginning at the first base. Looking up the germline V gene (reference sequence) yields CDR1 SEHNR and CDR2 FQNEAQ. The library was made by PCR. Sequencing relied on an Illumina HiSeq 2500. TCR libraries were prepared with molecular barcoding, using unique molecular identifiers to normalize TCRbeta repertoire quantification. The raw public reads went through TCRdb reprocessing: fastp at Q25, MiXCR clone calling, in-frame beta chains kept. Entries that share a CDR3 protein sequence are merged under the most common genes and DNA. This sample lists a few hundred thousand distinct CDR3 sequences; approximately 12% were detected once. The ten biggest clones cover roughly 2.3% of the sample.

Sequencing was performed on PBMCs, mostly from graft donor cells, taken 360 days after TCRalphabeta/CD19-depleted stem cell transplant. The clonotype originates from a male patient between 10 and 17 years old who had a stem cell transplant for acute myeloid leukemia, so the T cells may come from the graft donor. This receptor chain uses TRBV7-9 and TRBJ2-3; TRBD2 could be the D gene, as 5 bases match. The DNA is as follows: TGTGCCAGCAGCCCCCAGGAGCGGAGAGGCACAGATACGCAGTATTTT. Its amino acids are CASSPQERRGTDTQYF.